This TCR beta chain was retrieved from a study of metastatic and nonmetastatic thyroid tumors. Thyroid surgery took place with no prior treatment in any patient. Study outcomes and limitations: Reports indicated that malignant thyroid tumors showed significantly higher TCR beta diversity than benign nodules did, in blood and tumor.

This clone was counted many times. Antigen unknown. Between the trimmed V and J ends, which lost 7 bases and 4 bases, there was a span of 16 bases. Germline assignment: CDR1 SQVTM and CDR2 ANQGSEA. The CDR3 loop spans 13 amino acids. From the PCR reads, TCRdb re-called clones with MiXCR. The sample records 10,000 to 15,000 clones, roughly 28% being singletons. The chain employs TRBV29-1 and TRBJ1-2; a possible D gene is TRBD1 (5 bases). The receptor was derived from a female donor with papillary thyroid cancer or a benign thyroid nodule (not recorded which). Some clones in this sample may be carry-over from other donors' samples. The sample consisted of tumor tissue. CDR3 nucleotide sequence: TGCAGCGCAGCGAAAACAGGTACCTATGGCTACACCTTC. It yields the protein CSAAKTGTYGYTF. Filled out from reference TRBV29-1 and TRBJ1-2, the complete variable domain reads SAVISQKPSRDICQRGTSLTIQCQVDSQVTMMFWYRQQPGQSLTLIATANQGSEATYESGFVIDKFPISRPNLTFSTLTVSNMSPEDSSIYLCSAAKTGTYGYTFGSGTRLTVV.